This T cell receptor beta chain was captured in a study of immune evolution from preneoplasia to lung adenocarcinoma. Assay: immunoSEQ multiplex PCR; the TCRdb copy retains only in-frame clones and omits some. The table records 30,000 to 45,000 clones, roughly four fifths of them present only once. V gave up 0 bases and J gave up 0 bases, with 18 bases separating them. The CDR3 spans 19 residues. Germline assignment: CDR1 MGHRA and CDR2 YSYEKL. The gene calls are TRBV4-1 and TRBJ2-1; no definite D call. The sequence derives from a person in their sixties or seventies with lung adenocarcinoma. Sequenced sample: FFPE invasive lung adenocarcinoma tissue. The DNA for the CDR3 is TGCGCCAGCAGCCAAGAAAGCATTTTCGACCGCAGCTCCTACAATGAGCAGTTCTTC. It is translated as CASSQESIFDRSSYNEQFF.